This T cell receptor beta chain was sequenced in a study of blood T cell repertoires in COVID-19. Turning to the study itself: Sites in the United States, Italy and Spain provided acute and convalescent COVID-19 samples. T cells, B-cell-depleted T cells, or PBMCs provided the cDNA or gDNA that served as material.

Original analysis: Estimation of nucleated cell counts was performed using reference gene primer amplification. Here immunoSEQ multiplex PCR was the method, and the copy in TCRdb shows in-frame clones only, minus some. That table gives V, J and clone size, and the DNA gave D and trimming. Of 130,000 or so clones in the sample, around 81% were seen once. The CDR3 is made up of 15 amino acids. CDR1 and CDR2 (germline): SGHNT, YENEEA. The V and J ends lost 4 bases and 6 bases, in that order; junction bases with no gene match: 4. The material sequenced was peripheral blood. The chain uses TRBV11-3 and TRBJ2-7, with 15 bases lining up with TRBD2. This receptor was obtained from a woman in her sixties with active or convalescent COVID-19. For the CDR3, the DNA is TGTGCCAGCAGCTCGGGACTAGCGGGAGGCCCCGAGCAGTACTTC. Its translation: CASSSGLAGGPEQYF. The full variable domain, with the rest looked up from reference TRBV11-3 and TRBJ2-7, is EAGVVQSPRYKIIEKKQPVAFWCNPISGHNTLYWYLQNLGQGPELLIRYENEEAVDDSQLPKDRFSAERLKGVDSTLKIQPAELGDSAVYLCASSSGLAGGPEQYFGPGTRLTVT.